The rows below give T cell receptor beta chains drawn from one sample of a study of lung T cells in sarcoidosis with Löfgren's syndrome. TCRdb re-derived calls from the reads in MiXCR, one entry per CDR3 protein. The sample includes 60,000 to 65,000 distinct CDR3 sequences, around 20% of them seen just once. The sample was CD4+ T cells from PBMCs. These receptors were taken from a human donor with sarcoidosis (Löfgren's syndrome or another form), or a control subject (not recorded which). CDR3s include the opening cysteine and the closing phenylalanine or tryptophan. Each record gives: CDR3 protein, V gene, J gene.

cdr3_aa: CASKSLGGASGANVLTF
v_call: TRBV27
j_call: TRBJ2-6

cdr3_aa: CASSITDSVNQPQHF
v_call: TRBV7-6
j_call: TRBJ1-5

cdr3_aa: CASVEGRLSSYNSPLHF
v_call: TRBV12-3/TRBV12-4
j_call: TRBJ1-6

cdr3_aa: CAISWGPGTDTQYF
v_call: TRBV10-3
j_call: TRBJ2-3

cdr3_aa: CASSQDPPFVGHTEAFF
v_call: TRBV4-1
j_call: TRBJ1-1

cdr3_aa: CASSIEYRGGLCEQYF
v_call: TRBV19
j_call: TRBJ2-7

cdr3_aa: CAISERPGAEDGYTF
v_call: TRBV10-3
j_call: TRBJ1-2

cdr3_aa: CASSLSAGTGAFF
v_call: TRBV27
j_call: TRBJ1-1

cdr3_aa: CASSRDSGYNEQFF
v_call: TRBV6-1
j_call: TRBJ2-1

cdr3_aa: CASSQIGTELHF
v_call: TRBV3-1
j_call: TRBJ1-6

cdr3_aa: CASRKAGDPGNQPQHF
v_call: TRBV19
j_call: TRBJ1-5

cdr3_aa: CASSFEQSLREQYF
v_call: TRBV11-1
j_call: TRBJ2-7

cdr3_aa: CASSLDWRRPTGDTQYF
v_call: TRBV11-2
j_call: TRBJ2-3

cdr3_aa: CASSPTPAGIYGYTF
v_call: TRBV19
j_call: TRBJ1-2

cdr3_aa: CSAKTSGGRRDTQYF
v_call: TRBV20-1
j_call: TRBJ2-3

cdr3_aa: CASSKPGLVAYNEQFF
v_call: TRBV4-1
j_call: TRBJ2-1

cdr3_aa: CSARVPGTGSAGELFF
v_call: TRBV20-1
j_call: TRBJ2-2

cdr3_aa: CSLDRGTDTQYF
v_call: TRBV29-1
j_call: TRBJ2-3

cdr3_aa: CASSLAGNTDTQYF
v_call: TRBV7-6
j_call: TRBJ2-3

cdr3_aa: CASSTLTSGKLTDTQYF
v_call: TRBV6-1
j_call: TRBJ2-3

cdr3_aa: CASSSMPGRSYEQYF
v_call: TRBV19
j_call: TRBJ2-7

cdr3_aa: CASSFPGTVPLPTNEKLFF
v_call: TRBV7-9
j_call: TRBJ1-4

cdr3_aa: CASSLANSYNEQFF
v_call: TRBV7-2
j_call: TRBJ2-1

cdr3_aa: CASSPGRSSNTQYF
v_call: TRBV11-2
j_call: TRBJ2-3

cdr3_aa: CASSKFGTSGGNAYNEQFF
v_call: TRBV2
j_call: TRBJ2-1

cdr3_aa: CSAKWQGSYNEQFF
v_call: TRBV20-1
j_call: TRBJ2-1

cdr3_aa: CAWSVPPGTRIGDTQYF
v_call: TRBV30
j_call: TRBJ2-3

cdr3_aa: CASSSGGFSTDTQYF
v_call: TRBV6-1
j_call: TRBJ2-3

cdr3_aa: CATSDTARSEQFF
v_call: TRBV15
j_call: TRBJ2-1

cdr3_aa: CASSLGSGVVETQYF
v_call: TRBV5-4
j_call: TRBJ2-5

cdr3_aa: CASSAGLAGGPYNEQFF
v_call: TRBV9
j_call: TRBJ2-1

cdr3_aa: CATSRVVYGDTEAFF
v_call: TRBV15
j_call: TRBJ1-1

cdr3_aa: CASRKSSGTGHEKLFF
v_call: TRBV3-1
j_call: TRBJ1-4

cdr3_aa: CASSDGSAINTEAFF
v_call: TRBV2
j_call: TRBJ1-1

cdr3_aa: CAISESRLAGGPGELFF
v_call: TRBV10-3
j_call: TRBJ2-2

cdr3_aa: CSVRAYTGDTEAFF
v_call: TRBV29-1
j_call: TRBJ1-1

cdr3_aa: CASSLVGVDTDTQYF
v_call: TRBV5-1
j_call: TRBJ2-3

cdr3_aa: CASSNRQISSYNEQFF
v_call: TRBV7-2
j_call: TRBJ2-1

cdr3_aa: CASRTGTAGQPQHF
v_call: TRBV27
j_call: TRBJ1-5

cdr3_aa: CASSLAGRQETQYF
v_call: TRBV5-1
j_call: TRBJ2-5

cdr3_aa: CASSPLTGAAGNTIYF
v_call: TRBV27
j_call: TRBJ1-3

cdr3_aa: CASRGPRGNTIYF
v_call: TRBV28
j_call: TRBJ1-3